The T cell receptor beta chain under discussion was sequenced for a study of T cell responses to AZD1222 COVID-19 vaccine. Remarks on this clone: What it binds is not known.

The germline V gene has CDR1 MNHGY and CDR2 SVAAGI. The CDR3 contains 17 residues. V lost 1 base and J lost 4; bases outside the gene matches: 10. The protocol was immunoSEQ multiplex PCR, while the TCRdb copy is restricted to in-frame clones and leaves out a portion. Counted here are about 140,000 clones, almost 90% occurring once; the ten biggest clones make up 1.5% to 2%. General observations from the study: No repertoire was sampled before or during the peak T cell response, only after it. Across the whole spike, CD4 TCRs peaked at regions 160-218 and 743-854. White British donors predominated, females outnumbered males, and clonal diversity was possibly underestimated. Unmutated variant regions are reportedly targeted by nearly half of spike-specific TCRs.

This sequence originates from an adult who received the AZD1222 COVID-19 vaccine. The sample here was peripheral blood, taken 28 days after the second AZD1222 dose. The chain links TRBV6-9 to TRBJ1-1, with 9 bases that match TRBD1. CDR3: CASSYLGVVTGGTEAFF. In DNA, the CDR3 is TGTGCCAGCAGTTATTTGGGGGTGGTGACAGGGGGCACTGAAGCTTTCTTT.